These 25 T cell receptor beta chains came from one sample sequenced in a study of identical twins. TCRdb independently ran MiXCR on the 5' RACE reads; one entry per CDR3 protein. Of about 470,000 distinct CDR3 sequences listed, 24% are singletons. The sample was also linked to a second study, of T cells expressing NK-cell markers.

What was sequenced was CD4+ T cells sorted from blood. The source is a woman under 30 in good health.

The CDR3 DNA reads TGCGCCAGCAGCTTGTGGGAGTACTCGAGCTCCTACGAGCAGTACTTC. This codes for CASSLWEYSSSYEQYF. The chain carries TRBV5-1 and TRBJ2-7; D perhaps matches TRBD2 (5 bases). Looked up from germline, CDR1 is SGHRS and CDR2 is YFSETQ. The V and J ends lost 1 base and 0 bases respectively, with 14 bases between them. The CDR3 extends over 16 amino acids.

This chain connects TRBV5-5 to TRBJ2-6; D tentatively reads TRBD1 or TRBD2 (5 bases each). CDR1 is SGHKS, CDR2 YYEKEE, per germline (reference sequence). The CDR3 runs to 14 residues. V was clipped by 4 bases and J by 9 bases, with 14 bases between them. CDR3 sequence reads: CASSPVRGFNVLTF. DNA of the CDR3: TGTGCCAGCAGCCCCGTGAGGGGATTCAACGTCCTGACTTTC.

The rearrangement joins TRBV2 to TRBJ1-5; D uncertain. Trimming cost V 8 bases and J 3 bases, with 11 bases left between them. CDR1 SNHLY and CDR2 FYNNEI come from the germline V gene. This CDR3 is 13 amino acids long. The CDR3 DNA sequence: TGTGCCAGCGGTCTAGGCACCAATCAGCCCCAGCATTTT. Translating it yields CASGLGTNQPQHF.

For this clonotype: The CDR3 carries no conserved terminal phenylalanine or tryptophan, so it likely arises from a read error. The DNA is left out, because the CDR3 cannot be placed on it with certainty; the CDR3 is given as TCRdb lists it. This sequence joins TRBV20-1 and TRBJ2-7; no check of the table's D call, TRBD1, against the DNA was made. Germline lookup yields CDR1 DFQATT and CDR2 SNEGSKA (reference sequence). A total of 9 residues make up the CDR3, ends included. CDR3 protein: CSARDLLRG.

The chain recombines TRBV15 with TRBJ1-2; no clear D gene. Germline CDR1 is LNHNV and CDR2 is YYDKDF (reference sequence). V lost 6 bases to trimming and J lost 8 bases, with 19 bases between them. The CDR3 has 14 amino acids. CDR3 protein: CATRKAAQEGGYTF. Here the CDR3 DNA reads TGTGCCACCAGGAAAGCGGCCCAGGAGGGCGGCTACACCTTC.

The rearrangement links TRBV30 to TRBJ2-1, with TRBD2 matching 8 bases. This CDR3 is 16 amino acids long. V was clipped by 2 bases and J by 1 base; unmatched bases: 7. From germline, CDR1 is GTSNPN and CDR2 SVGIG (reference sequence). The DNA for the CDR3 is TGTGCCTGGAGTCGAGGGCGACTAGCGTCCTACAATGAGCAGTTCTTC. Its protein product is CAWSRGRLASYNEQFF.

The CDR3 loop reads CASSPNGASSNQPQHF. In DNA, the CDR3 is TGTGCCAGCTCACCTAACGGGGCGAGCAGCAATCAGCCCCAGCATTTT. The V gene is TRBV18, the J gene TRBJ1-5, with D perhaps TRBD1 (5 bases). The CDR3 is 16 amino acids. CDR1 is KGHSH, CDR2 LQKENI, per germline. V was shortened by 3 bases and J by 1 base, with 13 bases between the two germline ends.

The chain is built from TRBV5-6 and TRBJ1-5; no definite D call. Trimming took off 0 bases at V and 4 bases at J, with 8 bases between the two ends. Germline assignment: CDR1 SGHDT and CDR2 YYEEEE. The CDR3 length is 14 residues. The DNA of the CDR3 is TGTGCCAGCAGCTTGGGGCGGGTGAATCAGCCCCAGCATTTT. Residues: CASSLGRVNQPQHF.

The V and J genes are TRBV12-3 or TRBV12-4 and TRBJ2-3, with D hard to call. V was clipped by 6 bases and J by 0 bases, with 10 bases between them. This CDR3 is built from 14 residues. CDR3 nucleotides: TGTGCCAGCAGCTGGACGGATAGCACAGATACGCAGTATTTT. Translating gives CASSWTDSTDTQYF.

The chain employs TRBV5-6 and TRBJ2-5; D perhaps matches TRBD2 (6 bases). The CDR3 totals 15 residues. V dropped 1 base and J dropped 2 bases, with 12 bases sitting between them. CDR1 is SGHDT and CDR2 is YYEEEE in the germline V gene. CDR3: CASSLSQGLQETQYF. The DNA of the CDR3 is TGTGCCAGCAGCTTGAGCCAGGGACTGCAAGAGACCCAGTACTTC.

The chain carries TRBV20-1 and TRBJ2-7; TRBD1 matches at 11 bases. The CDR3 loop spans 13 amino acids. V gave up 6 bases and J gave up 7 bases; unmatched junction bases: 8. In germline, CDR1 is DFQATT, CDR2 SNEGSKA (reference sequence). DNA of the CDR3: TGCAGTGCCATGGACAGGGGGCTGGGGGAGCAGTACTTC. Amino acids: CSAMDRGLGEQYF.

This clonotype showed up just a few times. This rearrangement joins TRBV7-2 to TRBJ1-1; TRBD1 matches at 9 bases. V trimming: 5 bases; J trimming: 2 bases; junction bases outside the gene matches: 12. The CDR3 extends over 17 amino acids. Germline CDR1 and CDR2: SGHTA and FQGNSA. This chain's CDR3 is CASSLKRQGVFNTEAFF. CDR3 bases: TGTGCCAGCAGCCTTAAGAGACAGGGGGTGTTCAACACTGAAGCTTTCTTT.

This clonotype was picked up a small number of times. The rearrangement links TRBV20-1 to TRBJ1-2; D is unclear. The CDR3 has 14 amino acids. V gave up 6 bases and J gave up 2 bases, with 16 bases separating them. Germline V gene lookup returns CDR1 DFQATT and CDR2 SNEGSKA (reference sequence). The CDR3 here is CSARTPESNYGYTF. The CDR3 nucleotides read TGCAGTGCGCGGACTCCGGAATCAAACTATGGCTACACCTTC.

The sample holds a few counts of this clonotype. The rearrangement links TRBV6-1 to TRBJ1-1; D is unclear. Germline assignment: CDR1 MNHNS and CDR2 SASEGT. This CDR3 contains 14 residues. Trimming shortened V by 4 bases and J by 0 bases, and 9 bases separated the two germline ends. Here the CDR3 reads CASSAVGLNTEAFF. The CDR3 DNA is TGTGCCAGCAGTGCCGTCGGGCTGAACACTGAAGCTTTCTTT.

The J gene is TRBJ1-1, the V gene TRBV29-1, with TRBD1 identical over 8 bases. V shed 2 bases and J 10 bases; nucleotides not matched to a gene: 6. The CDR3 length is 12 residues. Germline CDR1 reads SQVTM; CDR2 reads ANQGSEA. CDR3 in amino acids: CSVEIGQGGAFF. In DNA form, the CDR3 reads TGCAGCGTTGAAATCGGACAGGGAGGAGCTTTCTTT.

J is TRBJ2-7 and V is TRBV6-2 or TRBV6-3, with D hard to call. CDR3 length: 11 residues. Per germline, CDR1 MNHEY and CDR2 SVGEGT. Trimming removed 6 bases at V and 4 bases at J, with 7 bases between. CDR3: CASRWAYEQYF. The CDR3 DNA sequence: TGTGCCAGCAGATGGGCGTACGAGCAGTACTTC.

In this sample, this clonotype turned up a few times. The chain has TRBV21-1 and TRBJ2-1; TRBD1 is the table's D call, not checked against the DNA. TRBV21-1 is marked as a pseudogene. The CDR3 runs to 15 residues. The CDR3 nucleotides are TGTGCCAGCAGCAGCAACAGGGGGGTCTACAATGAGCAGTTCTTC. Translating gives CASSSNRGVYNEQFF.

The CDR3 spells CSVDDLLATNEKLFF. For the CDR3, the DNA is TGCAGCGTTGATGATCTTCTTGCAACTAATGAAAAACTGTTTTTT. The V gene is TRBV29-1, the J gene TRBJ1-4; D remains unclear. Trimming took 3 bases from V and 0 from J, leaving 11 bases between them. Per germline, CDR1 SQVTM and CDR2 ANQGSEA. This CDR3 region has 15 residues.

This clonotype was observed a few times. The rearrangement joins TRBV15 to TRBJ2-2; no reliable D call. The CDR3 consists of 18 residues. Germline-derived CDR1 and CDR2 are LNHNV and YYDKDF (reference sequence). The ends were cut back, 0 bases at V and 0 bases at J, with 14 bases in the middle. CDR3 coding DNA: TGTGCCACCAGCAGAGATCATTATAGGCAGACGAACACCGGGGAGCTGTTTTTT. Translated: CATSRDHYRQTNTGELFF.

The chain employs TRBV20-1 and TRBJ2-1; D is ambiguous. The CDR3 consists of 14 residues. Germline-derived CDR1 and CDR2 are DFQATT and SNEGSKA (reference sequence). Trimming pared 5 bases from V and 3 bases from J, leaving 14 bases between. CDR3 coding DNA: TGCAGTGCTTCAGGAATAGTCCTCTACAATGAGCAGTTCTTC. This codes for CSASGIVLYNEQFF.

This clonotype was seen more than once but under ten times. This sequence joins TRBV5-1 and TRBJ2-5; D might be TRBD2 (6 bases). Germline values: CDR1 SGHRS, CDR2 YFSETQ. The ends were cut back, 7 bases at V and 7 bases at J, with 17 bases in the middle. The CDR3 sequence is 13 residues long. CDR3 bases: TGCGCCAGCGGCGAAACATTGCGGGGGACCCAGTACTTC. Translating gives CASGETLRGTQYF.

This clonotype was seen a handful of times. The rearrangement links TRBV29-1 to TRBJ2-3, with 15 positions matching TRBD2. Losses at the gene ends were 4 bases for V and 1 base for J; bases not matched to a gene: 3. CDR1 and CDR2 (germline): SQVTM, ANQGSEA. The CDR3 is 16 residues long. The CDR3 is CSVGTSGGARTDTQYF. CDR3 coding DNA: TGCAGCGTTGGGACTAGCGGGGGGGCGCGCACAGATACGCAGTATTTT.

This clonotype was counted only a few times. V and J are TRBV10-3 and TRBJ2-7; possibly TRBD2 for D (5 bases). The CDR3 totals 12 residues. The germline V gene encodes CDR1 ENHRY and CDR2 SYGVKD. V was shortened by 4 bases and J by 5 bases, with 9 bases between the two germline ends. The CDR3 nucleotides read TGTGCCATCAGTGGGACTTCCAACGAGCAGTACTTC. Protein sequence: CAISGTSNEQYF.

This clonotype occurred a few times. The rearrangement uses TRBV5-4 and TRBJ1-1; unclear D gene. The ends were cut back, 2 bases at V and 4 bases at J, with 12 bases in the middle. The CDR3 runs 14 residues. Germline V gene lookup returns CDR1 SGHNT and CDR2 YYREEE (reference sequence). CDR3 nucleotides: TGTGCCAGCAGCTTTGGAGGTAGGAGCACTGAAGCTTTCTTT. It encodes CASSFGGRSTEAFF.

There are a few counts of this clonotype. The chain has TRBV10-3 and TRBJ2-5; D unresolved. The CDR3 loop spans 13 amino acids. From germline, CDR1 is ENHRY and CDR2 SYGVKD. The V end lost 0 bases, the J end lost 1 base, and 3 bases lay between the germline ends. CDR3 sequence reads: CAISESVQETQYF. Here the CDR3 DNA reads TGTGCCATCAGTGAGTCCGTCCAAGAGACCCAGTACTTC.